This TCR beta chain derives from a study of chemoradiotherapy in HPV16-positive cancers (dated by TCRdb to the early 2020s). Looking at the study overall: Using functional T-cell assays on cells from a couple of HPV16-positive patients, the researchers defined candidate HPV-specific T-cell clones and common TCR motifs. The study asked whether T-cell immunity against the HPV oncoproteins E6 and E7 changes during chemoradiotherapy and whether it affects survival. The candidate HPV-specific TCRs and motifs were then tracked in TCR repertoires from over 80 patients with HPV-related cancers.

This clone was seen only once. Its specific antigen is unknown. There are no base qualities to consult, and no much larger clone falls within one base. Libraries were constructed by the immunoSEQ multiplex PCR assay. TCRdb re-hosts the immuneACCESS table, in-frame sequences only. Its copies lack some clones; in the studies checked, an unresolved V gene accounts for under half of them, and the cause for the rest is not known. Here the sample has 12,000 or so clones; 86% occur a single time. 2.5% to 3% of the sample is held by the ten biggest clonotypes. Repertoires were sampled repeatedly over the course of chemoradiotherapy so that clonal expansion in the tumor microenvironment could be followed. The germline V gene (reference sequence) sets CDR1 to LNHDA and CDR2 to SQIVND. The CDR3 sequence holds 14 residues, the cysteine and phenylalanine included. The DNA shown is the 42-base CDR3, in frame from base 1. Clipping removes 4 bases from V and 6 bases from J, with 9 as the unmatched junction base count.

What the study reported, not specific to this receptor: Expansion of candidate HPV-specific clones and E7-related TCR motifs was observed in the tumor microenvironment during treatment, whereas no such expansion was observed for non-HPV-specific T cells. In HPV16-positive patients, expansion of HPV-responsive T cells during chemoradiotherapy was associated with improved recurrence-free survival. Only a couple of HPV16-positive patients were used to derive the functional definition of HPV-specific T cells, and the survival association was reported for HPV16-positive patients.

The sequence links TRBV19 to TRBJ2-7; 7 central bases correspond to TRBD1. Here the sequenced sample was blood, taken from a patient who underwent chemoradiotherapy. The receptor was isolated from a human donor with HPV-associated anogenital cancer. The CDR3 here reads CASSTHQQGSEQYF. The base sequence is TGTGCCAGTAGTACTCACCAACAGGGGAGCGAGCAGTACTTC.